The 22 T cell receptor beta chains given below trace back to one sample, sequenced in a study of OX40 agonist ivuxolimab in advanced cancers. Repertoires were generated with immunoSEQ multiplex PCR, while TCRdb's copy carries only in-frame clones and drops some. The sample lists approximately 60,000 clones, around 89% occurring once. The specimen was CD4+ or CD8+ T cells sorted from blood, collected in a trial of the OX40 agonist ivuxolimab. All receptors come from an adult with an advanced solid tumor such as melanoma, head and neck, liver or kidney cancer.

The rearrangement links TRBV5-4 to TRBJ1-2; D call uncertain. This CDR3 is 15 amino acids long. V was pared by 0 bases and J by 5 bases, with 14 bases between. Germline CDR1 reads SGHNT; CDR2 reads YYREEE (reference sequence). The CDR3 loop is CASSLVTQPGYGYTF. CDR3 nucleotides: TGTGCCAGCAGCTTGGTGACACAACCCGGGTATGGCTACACCTTC.

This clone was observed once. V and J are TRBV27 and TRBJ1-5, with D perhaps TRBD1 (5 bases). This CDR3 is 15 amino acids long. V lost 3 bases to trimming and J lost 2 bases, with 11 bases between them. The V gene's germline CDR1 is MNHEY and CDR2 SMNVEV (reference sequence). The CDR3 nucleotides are TGTGCCAGCAGTTTTGCGGGGCTACGCAATCAGCCCCAGCATTTT. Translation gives CASSFAGLRNQPQHF.

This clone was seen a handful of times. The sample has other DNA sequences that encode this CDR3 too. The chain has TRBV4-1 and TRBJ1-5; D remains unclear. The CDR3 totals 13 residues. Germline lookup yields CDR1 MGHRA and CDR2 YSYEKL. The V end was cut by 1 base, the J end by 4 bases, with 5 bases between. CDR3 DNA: TGCGCCAGCAGCCAAGGGGGAAATCAGCCCCAGCATTTT. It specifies CASSQGGNQPQHF.

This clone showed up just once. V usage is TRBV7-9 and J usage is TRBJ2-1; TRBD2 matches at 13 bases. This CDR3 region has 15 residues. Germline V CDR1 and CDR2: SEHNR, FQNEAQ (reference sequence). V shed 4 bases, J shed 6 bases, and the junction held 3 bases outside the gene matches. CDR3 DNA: TGTGCCAGCAGCTCGTGGACTAGCGGGGGCAATGAGCAGTTCTTC. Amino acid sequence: CASSSWTSGGNEQFF. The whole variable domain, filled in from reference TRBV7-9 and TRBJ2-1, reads DTGVSQNPRHKITKRGQNVTFRCDPISEHNRLYWYRQTLGQGPEFLTYFQNEAQLEKSRLLSDRFSAERPKGSFSTLEIQRTEQGDSAMYLCASSSWTSGGNEQFFGPGTRLTVL.

CDR3 coding DNA: TGTGCCAGCAGCTTATCATCCGAGACTGGGAAAAACATTCAGTACTTC. Encoded protein: CASSLSSETGKNIQYF. This rearrangement joins TRBV11-2 to TRBJ2-4; D is unclear. V shed 2 bases and J shed 4 bases, with 15 bases lying between them. This CDR3 is 16 amino acids long. Looked up from germline, CDR1 is SGHAT and CDR2 is FQNNGV. Filled out from reference TRBV11-2 and TRBJ2-4, the complete variable domain reads EAGVAQSPRYKIIEKRQSVAFWCNPISGHATLYWYQQILGQGPKLLIQFQNNGVVDDSQLPKDRFSAERLKGVDSTLKIQPAKLEDSAVYLCASSLSSETGKNIQYFGAGTRLSVL.

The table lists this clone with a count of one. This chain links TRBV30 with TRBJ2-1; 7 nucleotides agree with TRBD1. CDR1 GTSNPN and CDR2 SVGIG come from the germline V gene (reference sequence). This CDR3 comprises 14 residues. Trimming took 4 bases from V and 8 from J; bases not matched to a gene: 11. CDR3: CAWTNRGRNYEQFF. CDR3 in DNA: TGTGCCTGGACCAACAGGGGCAGAAATTATGAGCAGTTCTTC. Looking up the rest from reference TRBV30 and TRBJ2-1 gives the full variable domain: SQTIHQWPATLVQPVGSPLSLECTVEGTSNPNLYWYRQAAGRGLQLLFYSVGIGQISSEVPQNLSASRPQDRQFILSSKKLLLSDSGFYLCAWTNRGRNYEQFFGPGTRLTVL.

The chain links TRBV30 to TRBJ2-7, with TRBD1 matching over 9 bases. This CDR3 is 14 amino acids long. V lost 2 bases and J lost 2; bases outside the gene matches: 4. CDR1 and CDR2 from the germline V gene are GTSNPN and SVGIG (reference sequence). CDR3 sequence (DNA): TGTGCCTGGAGTACGACAGGGGGGGCCTACGAGCAGTACTTC. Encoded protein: CAWSTTGGAYEQYF.

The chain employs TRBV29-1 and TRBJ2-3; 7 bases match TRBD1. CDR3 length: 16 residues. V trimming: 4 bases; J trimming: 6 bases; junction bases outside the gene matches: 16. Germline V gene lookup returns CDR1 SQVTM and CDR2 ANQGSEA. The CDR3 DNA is TGCAGCGTTGTGTCCGTGCAGACAGGGCGGTCGGATACGCAGTATTTT. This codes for CSVVSVQTGRSDTQYF.

The CDR3 loop reads CASSLSQTYEQYF. CDR3 nucleotide sequence: TGTGCCAGCAGTTTATCCCAGACCTACGAGCAGTACTTC. The V gene is TRBV27, the J gene TRBJ2-7; D is unresolved. The CDR3 runs 13 residues. In germline, CDR1 is MNHEY, CDR2 SMNVEV (reference sequence). Trimming stripped 0 bases from V and 2 bases from J, with 5 bases between.

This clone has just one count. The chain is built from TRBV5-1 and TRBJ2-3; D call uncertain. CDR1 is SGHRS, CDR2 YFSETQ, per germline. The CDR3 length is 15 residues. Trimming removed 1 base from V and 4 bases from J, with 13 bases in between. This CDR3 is CASSLLGSEADTQYF. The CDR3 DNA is TGCGCCAGCAGCTTGCTGGGAAGCGAGGCAGATACGCAGTATTTT.

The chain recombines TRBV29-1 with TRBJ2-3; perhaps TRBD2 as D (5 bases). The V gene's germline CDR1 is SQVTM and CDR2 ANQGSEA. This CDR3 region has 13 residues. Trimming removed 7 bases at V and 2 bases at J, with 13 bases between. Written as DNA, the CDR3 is TGCAGCGCCTCAGAGACTAACACAGATACGCAGTATTTT. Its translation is CSASETNTDTQYF.

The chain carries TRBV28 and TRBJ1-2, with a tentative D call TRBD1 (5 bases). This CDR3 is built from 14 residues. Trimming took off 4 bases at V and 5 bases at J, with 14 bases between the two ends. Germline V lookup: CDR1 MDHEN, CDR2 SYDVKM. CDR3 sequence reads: CASSWGRLGYGYTF. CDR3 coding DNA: TGTGCCAGCAGTTGGGGACGTTTAGGGTATGGCTACACCTTC.

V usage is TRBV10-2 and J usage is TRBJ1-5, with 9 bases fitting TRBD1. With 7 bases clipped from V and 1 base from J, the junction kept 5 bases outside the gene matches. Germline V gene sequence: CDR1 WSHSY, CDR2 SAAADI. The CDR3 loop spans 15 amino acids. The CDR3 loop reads CASKRTGESNQPQHF. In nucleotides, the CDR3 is TGCGCCAGCAAAAGGACAGGGGAAAGCAATCAGCCCCAGCATTTT.

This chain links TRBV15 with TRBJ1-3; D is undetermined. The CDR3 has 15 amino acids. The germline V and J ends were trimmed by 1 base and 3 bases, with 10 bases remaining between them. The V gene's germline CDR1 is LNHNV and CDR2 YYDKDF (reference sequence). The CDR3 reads CATSRVQADGNTIYF. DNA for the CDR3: TGTGCCACCAGCAGAGTTCAGGCAGATGGAAACACCATATATTTT.

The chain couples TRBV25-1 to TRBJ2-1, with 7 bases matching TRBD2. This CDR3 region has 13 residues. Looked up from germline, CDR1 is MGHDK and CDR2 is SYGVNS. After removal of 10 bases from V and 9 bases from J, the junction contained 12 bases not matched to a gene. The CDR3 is CATKAGSFGEQFF. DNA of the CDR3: TGTGCCACCAAAGCGGGGAGTTTTGGTGAGCAGTTCTTC.

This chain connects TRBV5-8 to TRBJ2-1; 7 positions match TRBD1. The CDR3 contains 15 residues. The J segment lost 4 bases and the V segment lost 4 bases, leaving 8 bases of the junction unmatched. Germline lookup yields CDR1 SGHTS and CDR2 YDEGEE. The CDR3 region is CASSGRDRPYNEQFF. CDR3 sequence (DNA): TGTGCCAGCAGCGGCCGGGACAGACCATACAATGAGCAGTTCTTC.

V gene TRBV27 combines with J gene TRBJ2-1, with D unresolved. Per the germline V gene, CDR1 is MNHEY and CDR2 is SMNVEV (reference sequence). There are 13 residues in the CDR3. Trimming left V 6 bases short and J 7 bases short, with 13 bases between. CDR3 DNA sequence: TGTGCCAGCAGCCTATCAAGGGCTAATGAGCAGTTCTTC. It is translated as CASSLSRANEQFF.

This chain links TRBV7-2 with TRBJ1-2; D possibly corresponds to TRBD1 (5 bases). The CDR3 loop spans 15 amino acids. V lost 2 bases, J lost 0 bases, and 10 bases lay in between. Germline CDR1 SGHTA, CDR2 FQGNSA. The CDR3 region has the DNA TGTGCCAGCAGCTTATTCGGGGGAACTAACTATGGCTACACCTTC. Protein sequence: CASSLFGGTNYGYTF.

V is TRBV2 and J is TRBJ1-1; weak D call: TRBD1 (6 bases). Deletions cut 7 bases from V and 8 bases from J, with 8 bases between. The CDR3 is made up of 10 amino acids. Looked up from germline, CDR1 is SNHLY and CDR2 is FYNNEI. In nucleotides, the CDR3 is TGTGCCAGCACGGACAGAGAAGCTTTCTTT. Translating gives CASTDREAFF.

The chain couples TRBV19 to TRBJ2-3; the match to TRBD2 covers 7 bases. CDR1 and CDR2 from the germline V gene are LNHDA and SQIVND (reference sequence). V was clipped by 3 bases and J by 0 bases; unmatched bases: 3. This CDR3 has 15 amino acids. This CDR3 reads CASSIFGGSTDTQYF. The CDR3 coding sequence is TGTGCCAGTAGTATCTTCGGGGGGAGCACAGATACGCAGTATTTT.

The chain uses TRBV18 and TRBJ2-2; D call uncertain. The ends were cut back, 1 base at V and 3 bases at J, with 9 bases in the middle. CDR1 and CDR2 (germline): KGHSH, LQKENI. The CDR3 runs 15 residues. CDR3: CASSPRPSDTGELFF. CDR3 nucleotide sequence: TGTGCCAGCTCACCACGCCCGTCGGACACCGGGGAGCTGTTTTTT.

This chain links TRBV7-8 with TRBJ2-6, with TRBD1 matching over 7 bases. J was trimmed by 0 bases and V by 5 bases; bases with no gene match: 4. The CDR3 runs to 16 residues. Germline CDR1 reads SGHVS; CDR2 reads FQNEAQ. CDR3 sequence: CASSLGQPSGANVLTF. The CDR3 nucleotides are TGTGCCAGCAGCCTGGGACAGCCCTCTGGGGCCAACGTCCTGACTTTC.